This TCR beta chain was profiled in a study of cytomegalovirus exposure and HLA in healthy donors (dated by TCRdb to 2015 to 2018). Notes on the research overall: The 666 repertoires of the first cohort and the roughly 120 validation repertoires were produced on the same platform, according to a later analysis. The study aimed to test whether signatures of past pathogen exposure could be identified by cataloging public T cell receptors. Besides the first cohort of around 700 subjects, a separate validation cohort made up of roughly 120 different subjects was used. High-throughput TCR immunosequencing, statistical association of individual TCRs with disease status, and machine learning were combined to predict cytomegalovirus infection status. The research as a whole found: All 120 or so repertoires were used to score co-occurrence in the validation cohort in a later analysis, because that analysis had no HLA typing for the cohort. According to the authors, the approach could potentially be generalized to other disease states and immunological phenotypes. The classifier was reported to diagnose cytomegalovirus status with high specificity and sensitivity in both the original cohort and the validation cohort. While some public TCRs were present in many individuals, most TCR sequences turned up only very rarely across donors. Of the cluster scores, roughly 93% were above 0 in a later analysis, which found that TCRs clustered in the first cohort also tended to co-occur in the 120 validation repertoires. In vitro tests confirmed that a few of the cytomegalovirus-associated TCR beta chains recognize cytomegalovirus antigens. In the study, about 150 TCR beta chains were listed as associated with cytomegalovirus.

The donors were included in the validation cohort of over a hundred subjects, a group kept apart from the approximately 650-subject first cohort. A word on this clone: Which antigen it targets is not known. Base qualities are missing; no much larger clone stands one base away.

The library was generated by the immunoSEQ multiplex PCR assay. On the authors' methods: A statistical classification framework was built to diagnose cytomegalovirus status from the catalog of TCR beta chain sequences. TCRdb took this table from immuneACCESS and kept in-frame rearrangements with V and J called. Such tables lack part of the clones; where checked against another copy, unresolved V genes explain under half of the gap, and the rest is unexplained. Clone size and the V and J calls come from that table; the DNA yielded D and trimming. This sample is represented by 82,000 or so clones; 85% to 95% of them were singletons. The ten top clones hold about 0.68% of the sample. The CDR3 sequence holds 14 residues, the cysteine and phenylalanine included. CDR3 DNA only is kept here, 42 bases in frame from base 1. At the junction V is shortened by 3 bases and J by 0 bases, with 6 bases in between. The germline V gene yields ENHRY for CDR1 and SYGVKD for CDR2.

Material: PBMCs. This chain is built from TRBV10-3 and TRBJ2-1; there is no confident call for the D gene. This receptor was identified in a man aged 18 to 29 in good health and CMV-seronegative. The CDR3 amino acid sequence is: CAISEASSYNEQFF. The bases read TGTGCCATCAGTGAAGCGAGCTCCTACAATGAGCAGTTCTTC.